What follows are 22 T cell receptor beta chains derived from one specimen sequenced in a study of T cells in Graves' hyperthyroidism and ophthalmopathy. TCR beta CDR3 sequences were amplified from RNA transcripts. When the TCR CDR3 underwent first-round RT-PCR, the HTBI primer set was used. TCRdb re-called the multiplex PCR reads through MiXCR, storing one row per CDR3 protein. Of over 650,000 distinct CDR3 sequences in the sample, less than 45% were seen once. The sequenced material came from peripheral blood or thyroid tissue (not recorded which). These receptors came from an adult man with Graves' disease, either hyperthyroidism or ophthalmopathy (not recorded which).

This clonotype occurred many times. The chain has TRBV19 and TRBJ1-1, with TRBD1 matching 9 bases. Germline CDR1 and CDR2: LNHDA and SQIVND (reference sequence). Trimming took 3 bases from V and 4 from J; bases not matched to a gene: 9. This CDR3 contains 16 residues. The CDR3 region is CASSIGDREWGTEAFF. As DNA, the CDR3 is TGTGCCAGTAGTATCGGGGACAGGGAATGGGGCACTGAAGCTTTCTTT.

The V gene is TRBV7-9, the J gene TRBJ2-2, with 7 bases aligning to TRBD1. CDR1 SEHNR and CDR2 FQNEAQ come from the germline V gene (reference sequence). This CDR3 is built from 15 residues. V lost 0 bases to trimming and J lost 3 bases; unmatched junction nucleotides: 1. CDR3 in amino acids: CASSLAGTDTGELFF. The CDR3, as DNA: TGTGCCAGCAGCTTAGCCGGGACAGACACCGGGGAGCTGTTTTTT.

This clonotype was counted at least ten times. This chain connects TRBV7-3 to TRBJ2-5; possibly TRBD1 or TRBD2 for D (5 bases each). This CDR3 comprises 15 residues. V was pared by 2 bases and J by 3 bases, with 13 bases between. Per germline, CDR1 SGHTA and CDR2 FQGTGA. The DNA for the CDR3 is TGTGCCAGCAGCTTAGCGGCAGGGACCAAAGAGACCCAGTACTTC. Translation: CASSLAAGTKETQYF.

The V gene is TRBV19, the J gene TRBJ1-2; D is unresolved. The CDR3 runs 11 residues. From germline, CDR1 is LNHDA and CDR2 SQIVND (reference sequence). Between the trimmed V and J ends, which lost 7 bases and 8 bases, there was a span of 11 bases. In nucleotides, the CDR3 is TGTGCCAGTAAAGCCAATTTAGGCTACACCTTC. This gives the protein CASKANLGYTF. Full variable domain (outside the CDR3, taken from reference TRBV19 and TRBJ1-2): DGGITQSPKYLFRKEGQNVTLSCEQNLNHDAMYWYRQDPGQGLRLIYYSQIVNDFQKGDIAEGYSVSREKKESFPLTVTSAQKNPTAFYLCASKANLGYTFGSGTRLTVV.

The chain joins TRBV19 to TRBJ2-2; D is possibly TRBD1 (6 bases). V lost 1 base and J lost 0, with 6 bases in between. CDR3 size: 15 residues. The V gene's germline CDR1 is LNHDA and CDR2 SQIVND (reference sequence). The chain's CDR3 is CASSIGTANTGELFF. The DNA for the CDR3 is TGTGCCAGTAGTATAGGGACAGCGAACACCGGGGAGCTGTTTTTT.

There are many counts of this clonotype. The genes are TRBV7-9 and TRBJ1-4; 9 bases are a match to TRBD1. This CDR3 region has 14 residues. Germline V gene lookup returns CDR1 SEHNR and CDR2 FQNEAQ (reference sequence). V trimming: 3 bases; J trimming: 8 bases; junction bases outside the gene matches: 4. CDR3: CASSLGQGGEKLFF. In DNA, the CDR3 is TGTGCCAGCAGCTTGGGACAGGGAGGCGAAAAACTGTTTTTT.

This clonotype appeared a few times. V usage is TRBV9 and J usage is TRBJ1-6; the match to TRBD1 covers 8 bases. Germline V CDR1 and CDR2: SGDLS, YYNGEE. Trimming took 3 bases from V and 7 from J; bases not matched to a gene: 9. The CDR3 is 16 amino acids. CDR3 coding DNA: TGTGCCAGCAGCGCTTCCCAGGGGGCTGGGAATTCACCCCTCCACTTT. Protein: CASSASQGAGNSPLHF.

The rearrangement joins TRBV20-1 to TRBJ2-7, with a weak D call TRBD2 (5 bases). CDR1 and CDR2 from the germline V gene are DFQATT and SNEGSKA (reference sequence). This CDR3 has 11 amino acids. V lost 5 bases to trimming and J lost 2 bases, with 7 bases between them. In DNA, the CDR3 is TGCAGTGCTGGGGAGACCTACGAGCAGTACTTC. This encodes CSAGETYEQYF.

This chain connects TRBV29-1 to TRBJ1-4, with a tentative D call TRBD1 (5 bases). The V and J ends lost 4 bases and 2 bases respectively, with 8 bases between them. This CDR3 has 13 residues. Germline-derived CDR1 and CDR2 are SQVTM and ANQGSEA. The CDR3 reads CSVGRVTNEKLFF. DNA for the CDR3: TGCAGCGTTGGCAGGGTTACTAATGAAAAACTGTTTTTT.

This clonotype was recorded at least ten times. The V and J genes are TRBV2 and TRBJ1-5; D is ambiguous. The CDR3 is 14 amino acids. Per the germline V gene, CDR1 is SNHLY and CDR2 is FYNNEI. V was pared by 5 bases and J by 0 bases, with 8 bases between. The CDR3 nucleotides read TGTGCCAGCAGTTACGGAAATAGCAATCAGCCCCAGCATTTT. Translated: CASSYGNSNQPQHF.

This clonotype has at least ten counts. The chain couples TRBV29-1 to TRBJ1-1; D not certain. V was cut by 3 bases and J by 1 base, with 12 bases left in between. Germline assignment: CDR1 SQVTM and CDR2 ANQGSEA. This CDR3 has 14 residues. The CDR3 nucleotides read TGCAGCGTTGATGCCAGCCCCTCGAACACTGAAGCTTTCTTT. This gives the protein CSVDASPSNTEAFF.

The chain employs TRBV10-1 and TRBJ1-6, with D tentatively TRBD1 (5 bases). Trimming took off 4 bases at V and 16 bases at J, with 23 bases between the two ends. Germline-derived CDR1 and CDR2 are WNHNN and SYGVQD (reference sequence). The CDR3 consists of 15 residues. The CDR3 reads CASSVGGENSPNLHF. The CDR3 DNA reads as TGCGCCAGCAGTGTTGGGGGGGAGAATTCACCCAATCTCCACTTT.

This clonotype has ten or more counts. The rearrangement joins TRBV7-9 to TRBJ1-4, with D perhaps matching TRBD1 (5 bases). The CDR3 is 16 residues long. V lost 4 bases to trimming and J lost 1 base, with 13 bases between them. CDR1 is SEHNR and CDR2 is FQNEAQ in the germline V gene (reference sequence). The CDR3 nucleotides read TGTGCCAGCAGCTCCGGGACGGGCAGAACTAATGAAAAACTGTTTTTT. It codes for CASSSGTGRTNEKLFF. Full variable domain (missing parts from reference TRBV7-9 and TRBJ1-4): DTGVSQNPRHKITKRGQNVTFRCDPISEHNRLYWYRQTLGQGPEFLTYFQNEAQLEKSRLLSDRFSAERPKGSFSTLEIQRTEQGDSAMYLCASSSGTGRTNEKLFFGSGTQLSVL.

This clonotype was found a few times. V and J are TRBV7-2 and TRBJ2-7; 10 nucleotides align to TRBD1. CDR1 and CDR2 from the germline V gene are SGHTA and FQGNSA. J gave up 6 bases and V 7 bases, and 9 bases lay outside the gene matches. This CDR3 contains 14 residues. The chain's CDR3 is CASTLMTGGSEQYF. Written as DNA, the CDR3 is TGTGCCAGCACCCTCATGACAGGGGGCTCCGAGCAGTACTTC.

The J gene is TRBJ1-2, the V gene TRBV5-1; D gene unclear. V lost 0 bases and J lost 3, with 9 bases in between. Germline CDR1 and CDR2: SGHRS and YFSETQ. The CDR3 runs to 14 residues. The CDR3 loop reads CASSLVGPDYGYTF. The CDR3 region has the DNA TGCGCCAGCAGCTTGGTGGGTCCCGACTATGGCTACACCTTC.

The chain's CDR3 is CASRGTDGNTIYF. The CDR3 DNA sequence: TGTGCCAGCCGCGGGACCGACGGAAACACCATATATTTT. The J gene is TRBJ1-3, the V gene TRBV6-6; tentative D call: TRBD1 (5 bases). Deletions cut 8 bases from V and 4 bases from J, with 12 bases between. Looked up from germline, CDR1 is MNHNY and CDR2 is SVGAGI (reference sequence). CDR3 size: 13 residues.

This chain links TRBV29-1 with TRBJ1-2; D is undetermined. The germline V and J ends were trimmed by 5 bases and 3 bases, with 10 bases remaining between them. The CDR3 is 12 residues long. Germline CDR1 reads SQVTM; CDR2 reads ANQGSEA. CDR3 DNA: TGCAGCGTTTTAGAGGCGCACTATGGCTACACCTTC. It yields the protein CSVLEAHYGYTF.

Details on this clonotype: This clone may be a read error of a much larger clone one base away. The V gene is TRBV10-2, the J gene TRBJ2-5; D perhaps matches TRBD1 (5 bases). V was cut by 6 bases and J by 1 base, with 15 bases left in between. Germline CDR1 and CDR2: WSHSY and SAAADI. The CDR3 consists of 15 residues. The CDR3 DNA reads TGCGCCAGCAGCAAACCGACAGTACCCCAAGAGACCCAGTACTTC. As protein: CASSKPTVPQETQYF.

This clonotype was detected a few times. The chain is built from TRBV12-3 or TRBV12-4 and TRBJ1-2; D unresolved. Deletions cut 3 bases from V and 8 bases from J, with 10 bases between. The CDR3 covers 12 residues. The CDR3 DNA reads TGTGCCAGCAGTTTCCAGAACGACGGCTACACCTTC. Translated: CASSFQNDGYTF.

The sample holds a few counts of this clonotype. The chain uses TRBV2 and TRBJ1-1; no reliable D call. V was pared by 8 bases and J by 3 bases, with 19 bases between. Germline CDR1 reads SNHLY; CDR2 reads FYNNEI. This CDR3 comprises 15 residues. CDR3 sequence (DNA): TGTGCCAGCCGTCGGGGTTGGAGGGTGGACACTGAAGCTTTCTTT. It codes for CASRRGWRVDTEAFF.

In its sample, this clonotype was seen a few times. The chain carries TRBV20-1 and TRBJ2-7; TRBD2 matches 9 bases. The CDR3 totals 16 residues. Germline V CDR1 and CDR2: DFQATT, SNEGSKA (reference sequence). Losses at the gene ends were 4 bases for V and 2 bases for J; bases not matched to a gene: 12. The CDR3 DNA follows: TGCAGTGCTAACCCCGCGGGAGGGCCAACGACCTACGAGCAGTACTTC. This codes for CSANPAGGPTTYEQYF.

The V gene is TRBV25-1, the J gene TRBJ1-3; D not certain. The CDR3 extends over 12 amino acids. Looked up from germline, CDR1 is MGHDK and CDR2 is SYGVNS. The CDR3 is CAGRVSGNTIYF. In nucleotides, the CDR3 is TGTGCGGGCCGGGTCTCTGGAAACACCATATATTTT.